This T cell receptor beta chain was identified during a study of T cell clones after liver transplantation. Whole-study context: Samples came from ITN030ST, which attempted immunosuppression withdrawal within 2 years of liver transplantation. HCV positivity affected three of eight recipients; the rest lacked autoimmune or viral indications. Subjects received no induction therapy and standard immunosuppression until randomization at 12-24 months post-transplant.

CDR3 size: 18 residues. V was clipped by 1 base and J by 1 base; unmatched bases: 10. The germline V gene has CDR1 SEHNR and CDR2 FQNEAQ (reference sequence). Assay: immunoSEQ multiplex PCR; the TCRdb copy retains only in-frame clones and omits some. The data hold 85,000 to 130,000 clones, with approximately 78% observed a single time. The receptor's source is a human donor who received a liver transplant. The J gene is TRBJ2-1, the V gene TRBV7-9, with 7 positions matching TRBD1. The input for sequencing was CD4+ T cells from blood, taken before liver transplant. This CDR3 is CASSLVTGAGGSYNEQFF. CDR3 sequence (DNA): TGTGCCAGCAGCTTAGTTACAGGGGCCGGAGGTTCCTACAATGAGCAGTTCTTC.